Below, 3 T cell receptor beta chains from the same sample are listed, as sequenced in a study of blood T cells in healthy people across ages. The second PCR ran roughly 6 to 11 cycles with a sample-barcoded 5' primer and J-beta primers. One entry per CDR3 protein, called by TCRdb with MiXCR from the 5' RACE reads. The sample lists 700,000 to 900,000 distinct CDR3 sequences; approximately 53% were seen once. Sequenced material: blood. The receptors come from a man older than 75 in good health.

This rearrangement joins TRBV18 to TRBJ2-1; 9 nucleotides match TRBD2. Per the germline V gene, CDR1 is KGHSH and CDR2 is LQKENI. Unmatched junction bases numbered 4, after V lost 1 base and J lost 0 bases. CDR3 length: 17 residues. CDR3 nucleotide sequence: TGTGCCAGCTCACCACTTTCTAGCGGGGACTCCTACAATGAGCAGTTCTTC. As protein: CASSPLSSGDSYNEQFF.

This rearrangement joins TRBV27 to TRBJ2-4; TRBD2 matches at 15 bases. The CDR3 length is 20 residues. V lost 5 bases to trimming and J lost 0 bases; unmatched junction nucleotides: 11. The V gene's germline CDR1 is MNHEY and CDR2 SMNVEV (reference sequence). CDR3 DNA sequence: TGTGCCAGCAGTAGGGGACTAGCGGGAGGAGAGGGTCTAGCCAAAAACATTCAGTACTTC. It is translated as CASSRGLAGGEGLAKNIQYF.

This chain connects TRBV27 to TRBJ2-5; 7 bases match TRBD1. TRBJ2-7 explains the end of the DNA better; the J call may be wrong. The CDR3 covers 13 residues. Per germline, CDR1 MNHEY and CDR2 SMNVEV (reference sequence). Here the CDR3 DNA reads TGTGCCAGCAGTTCAGGGGGACGTGGCGAGCAGTACTTC. Protein product: CASSSGGRGEQYF.